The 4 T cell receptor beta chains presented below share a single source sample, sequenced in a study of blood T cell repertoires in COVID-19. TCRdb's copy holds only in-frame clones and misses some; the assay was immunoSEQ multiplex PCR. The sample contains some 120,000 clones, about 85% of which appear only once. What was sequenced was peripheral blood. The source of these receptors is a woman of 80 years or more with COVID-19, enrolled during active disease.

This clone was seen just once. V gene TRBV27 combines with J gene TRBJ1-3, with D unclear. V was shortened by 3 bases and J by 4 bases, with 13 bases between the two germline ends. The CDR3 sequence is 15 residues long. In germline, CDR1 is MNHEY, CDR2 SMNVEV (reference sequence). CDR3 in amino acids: CASSLGMERGNTIYF. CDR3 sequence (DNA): TGTGCCAGCAGTTTGGGTATGGAGAGGGGAAACACCATATATTTT.

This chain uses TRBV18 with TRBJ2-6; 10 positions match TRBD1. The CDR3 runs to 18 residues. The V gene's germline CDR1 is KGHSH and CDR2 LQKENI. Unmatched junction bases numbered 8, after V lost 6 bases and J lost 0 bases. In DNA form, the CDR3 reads TGTGCCAGCTCTGAGACAGGGGGCTTAAGCTCTGGGGCCAACGTCCTGACTTTC. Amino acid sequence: CASSETGGLSSGANVLTF.

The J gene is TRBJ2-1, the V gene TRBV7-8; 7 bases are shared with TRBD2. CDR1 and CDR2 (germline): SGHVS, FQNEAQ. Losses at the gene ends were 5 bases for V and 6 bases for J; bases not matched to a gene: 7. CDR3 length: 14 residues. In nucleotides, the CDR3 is TGTGCCAGCAGCCGATCTAGCGGACTCAATGAGCAGTTCTTC. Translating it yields CASSRSSGLNEQFF.

CDR3 amino acids: CASSQDQRYQETQYF. The CDR3 nucleotides are TGCGCCAGCAGCCAAGATCAACGGTACCAAGAGACCCAGTACTTC. The rearrangement links TRBV4-3 to TRBJ2-5; D remains ambiguous. Looked up from germline, CDR1 is LGHNA and CDR2 is YSLEER. V lost 0 bases and J lost 0, with 8 bases in between. The CDR3 totals 15 residues.